Following are 2 T cell receptor beta chains from one sample sequenced in a study of Ad26.COV2.S vaccination and SARS-CoV-2 variants. The repertoire was sequenced with immunoSEQ multiplex PCR; TCRdb's copy has only in-frame clones and lacks some. The sample has about 370,000 clones; roughly 90% are singletons. Documented treatment: over 15 received Ad26.COV2.S at low or high dose, single or two shots; a few received placebo; per-sample allocation not given. Sample collection was performed on day 63 after the first vaccine or placebo injection. This sample comprised peripheral blood, obtained in a trial of Ad26.COV2.S vaccine versus placebo. These receptor sequences come from a person aged 18-65 years who received the Ad26.COV2.S COVID-19 vaccine or a placebo.

The chain couples TRBV28 to TRBJ1-3, with D perhaps TRBD1 (5 bases). Germline values: CDR1 MDHEN, CDR2 SYDVKM. This CDR3 is 13 amino acids long. Trimming removed 6 bases from V and 9 bases from J, with 15 bases in between. The CDR3 spells CASSGTPGGTIYF. The CDR3 DNA is TGTGCCAGCAGCGGGACCCCCGGGGGCACCATATATTTT.

The genes are TRBV5-5 and TRBJ1-3; no clear D gene. V was shortened by 3 bases and J by 4 bases, with 14 bases between the two germline ends. Germline CDR1 and CDR2: SGHKS and YYEKEE (reference sequence). The CDR3 length is 15 residues. CDR3 DNA sequence: TGTGCCAGCAGCTCCGAGGTGGTATCCGGAAACACCATATATTTT. Residues: CASSSEVVSGNTIYF.